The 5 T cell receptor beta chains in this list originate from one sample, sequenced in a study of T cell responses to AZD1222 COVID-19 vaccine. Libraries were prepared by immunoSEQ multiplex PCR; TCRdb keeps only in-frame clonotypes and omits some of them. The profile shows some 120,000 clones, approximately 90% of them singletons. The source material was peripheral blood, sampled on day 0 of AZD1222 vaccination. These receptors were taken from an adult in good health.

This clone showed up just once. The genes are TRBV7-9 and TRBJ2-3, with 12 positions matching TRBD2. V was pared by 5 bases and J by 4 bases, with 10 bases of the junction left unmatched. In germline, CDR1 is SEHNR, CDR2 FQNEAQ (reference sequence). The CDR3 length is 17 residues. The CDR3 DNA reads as TGTGCCAGCAGCCACCCCCGGACTAGCGGGGCCCCAGATACGCAGTATTTT. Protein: CASSHPRTSGAPDTQYF.

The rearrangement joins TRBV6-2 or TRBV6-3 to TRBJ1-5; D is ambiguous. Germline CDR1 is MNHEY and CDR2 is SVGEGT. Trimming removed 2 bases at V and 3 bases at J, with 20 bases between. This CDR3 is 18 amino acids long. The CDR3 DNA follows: TGTGCCAGCAGTTACGTCGTGATGCGGGAGCGGGACAATCAGCCCCAGCATTTT. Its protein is CASSYVVMRERDNQPQHF.

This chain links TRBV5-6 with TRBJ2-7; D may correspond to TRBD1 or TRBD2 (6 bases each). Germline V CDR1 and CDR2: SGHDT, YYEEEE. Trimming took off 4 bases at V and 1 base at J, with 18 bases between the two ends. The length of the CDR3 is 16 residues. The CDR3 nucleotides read TGTGCCAGCAGCGTTTACCCGGGGGCCCAATCCTACGAGCAGTACTTC. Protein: CASSVYPGAQSYEQYF.

CDR3 region: CASSQMSVTNEKLFF. The CDR3 DNA follows: TGTGCCAGCAGCCAAATGAGTGTAACTAATGAAAAACTGTTTTTT. The chain links TRBV3-1 (or the pseudogene TRBV3-2) to TRBJ1-4; D gene ambiguous. The V end lost 2 bases, the J end lost 1 base, and 8 bases lay between the germline ends. Germline CDR1 LGHDT, CDR2 YNNKEL (reference sequence). The CDR3 is 15 residues long.

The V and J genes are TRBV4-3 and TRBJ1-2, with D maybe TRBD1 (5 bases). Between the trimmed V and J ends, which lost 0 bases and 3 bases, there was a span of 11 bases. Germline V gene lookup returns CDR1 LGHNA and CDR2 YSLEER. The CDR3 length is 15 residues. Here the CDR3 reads CASSQDFGRDYGYTF. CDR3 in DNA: TGCGCCAGCAGCCAAGATTTCGGCAGGGACTATGGCTACACCTTC.